This TCR beta chain was sequenced in a study of T cell changes during pregnancy in multiple sclerosis. Method: immunoSEQ multiplex PCR; TCRdb's copy keeps in-frame clones and lacks some. The sample has tens of thousands of clones; around 94% are singletons. The CDR3 is made up of 14 amino acids. V dropped 2 bases and J dropped 7; count of bases not matched to a gene: 3. Germline loops: CDR1 MNHEY, CDR2 SVGAGI. Source: peripheral blood, taken in the third trimester of pregnancy. This chain uses TRBV6-5 with TRBJ1-5; TRBD1 matches 9 bases. The sequence was collected from a female donor with multiple sclerosis, enrolled in a pregnancy study. The DNA for the CDR3 is TGTGCCAGCAGTTACACAGGGGGCGGGCAGCCCCAGCATTTT. Its translation: CASSYTGGGQPQHF.